What follows are 2 T cell receptor beta chains derived from one specimen sequenced in a study of OX40 agonist ivuxolimab in advanced cancers. Method: immunoSEQ multiplex PCR; TCRdb's copy keeps in-frame clones and lacks some. The table includes about 54,000 clones, about 83% detected once. The sequencing used CD4+ or CD8+ T cells sorted from blood, collected in a trial of the OX40 agonist ivuxolimab. All receptors come from an adult with an advanced solid tumor such as melanoma, head and neck, liver or kidney cancer.

This chain links TRBV19 with TRBJ2-3; D may be TRBD2 (6 bases). The CDR3 consists of 15 residues. Trimming pared 5 bases from V and 2 bases from J, leaving 14 bases between. Germline CDR1 reads LNHDA; CDR2 reads SQIVND (reference sequence). The DNA of the CDR3 is TGTGCCAGTAGTGTCCCTTGGGGGGACACAGATACGCAGTATTTT. Protein: CASSVPWGDTDTQYF.

The chain has TRBV6-1 and TRBJ2-7; 7 bases are a match to TRBD1. Germline V lookup: CDR1 MNHNS, CDR2 SASEGT. With V trimmed by 2 bases and J by 3 bases, 7 bases remained unmatched. The CDR3 has 15 amino acids. The CDR3 DNA sequence: TGTGCCAGCAGTGAAAAAACAGGGGTTCGCTACGAGCAGTACTTC. Translation gives CASSEKTGVRYEQYF.